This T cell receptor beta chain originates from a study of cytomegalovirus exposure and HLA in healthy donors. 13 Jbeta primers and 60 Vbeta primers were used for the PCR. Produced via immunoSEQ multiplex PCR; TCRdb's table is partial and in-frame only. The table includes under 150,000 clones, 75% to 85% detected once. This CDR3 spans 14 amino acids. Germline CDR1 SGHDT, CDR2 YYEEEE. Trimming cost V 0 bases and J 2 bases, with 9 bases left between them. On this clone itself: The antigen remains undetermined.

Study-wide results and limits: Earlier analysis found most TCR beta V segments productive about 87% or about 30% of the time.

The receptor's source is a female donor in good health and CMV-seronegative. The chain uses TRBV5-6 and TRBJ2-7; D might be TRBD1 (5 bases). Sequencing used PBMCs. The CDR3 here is CASSLVGATYEQYF. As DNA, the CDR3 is TGTGCCAGCAGCTTGGTAGGGGCTACCTACGAGCAGTACTTC.